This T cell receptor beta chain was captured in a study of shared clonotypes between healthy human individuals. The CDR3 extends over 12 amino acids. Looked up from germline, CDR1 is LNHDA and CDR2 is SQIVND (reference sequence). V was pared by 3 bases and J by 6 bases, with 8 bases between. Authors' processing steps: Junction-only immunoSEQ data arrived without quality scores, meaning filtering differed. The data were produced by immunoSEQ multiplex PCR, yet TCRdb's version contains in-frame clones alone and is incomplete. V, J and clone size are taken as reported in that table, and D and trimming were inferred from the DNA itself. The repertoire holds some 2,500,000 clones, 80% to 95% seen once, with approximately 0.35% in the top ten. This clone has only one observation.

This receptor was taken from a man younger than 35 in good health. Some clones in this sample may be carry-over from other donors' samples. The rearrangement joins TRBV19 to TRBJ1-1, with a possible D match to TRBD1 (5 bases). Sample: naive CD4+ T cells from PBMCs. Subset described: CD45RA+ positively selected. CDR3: CASSIGAAEAFF. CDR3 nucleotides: TGTGCCAGTAGTATTGGGGCAGCTGAAGCTTTCTTT.